This T cell receptor (beta chain) was captured in a study of T cells in Graves' hyperthyroidism and ophthalmopathy. Study-wide results and caveats: Most thyroid clonotypes expanded above 0.001 appeared in blood too.

Per germline, CDR1 SQVTM and CDR2 ANQGSEA. Trimming cost V 0 bases and J 5 bases; bases outside gene matches: 9. The CDR3 has 15 amino acids. This clonotype came up many times. Its antigen is as yet unknown. RNA transcripts were the template for amplifying TCR beta CDR3 regions. Initially, a first-round RT-PCR of the TCR CDR3 employed the HTBI primer set. In TCRdb, the multiplex PCR reads were re-called with MiXCR into one record per CDR3 protein. This sample has around 300,000 distinct CDR3 sequences; 10% to 15% occur once, and the top ten carry 6.5% to 10%. Sequenced input: blood. This TCR was recovered from a woman aged 25 to 39 with Graves' hyperthyroidism that later progressed to Graves' ophthalmopathy. J is TRBJ2-7 and V is TRBV29-1; 8 bases match TRBD2. This chain's CDR3 is CSVEDSSGRGDEQYF. CDR3 DNA sequence: TGCAGCGTTGAAGATTCAAGCGGGAGAGGCGACGAGCAGTACTTC.